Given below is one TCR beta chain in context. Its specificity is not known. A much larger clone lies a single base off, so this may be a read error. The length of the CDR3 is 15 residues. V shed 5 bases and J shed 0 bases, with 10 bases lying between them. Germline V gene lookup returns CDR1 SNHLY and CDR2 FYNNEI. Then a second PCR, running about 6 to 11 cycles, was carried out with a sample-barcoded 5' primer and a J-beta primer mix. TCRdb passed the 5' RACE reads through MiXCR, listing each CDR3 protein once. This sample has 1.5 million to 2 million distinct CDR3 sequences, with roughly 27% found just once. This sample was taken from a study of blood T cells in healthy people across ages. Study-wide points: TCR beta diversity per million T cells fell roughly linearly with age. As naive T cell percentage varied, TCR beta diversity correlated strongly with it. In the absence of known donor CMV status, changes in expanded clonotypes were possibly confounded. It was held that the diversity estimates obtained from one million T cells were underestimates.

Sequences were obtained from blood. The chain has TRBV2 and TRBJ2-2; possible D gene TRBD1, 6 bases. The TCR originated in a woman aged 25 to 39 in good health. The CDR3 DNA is TGTGCCAGCAGTTCCGGGACAACGAACACCGGGGAGCTGTTTTTT. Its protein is CASSSGTTNTGELFF.